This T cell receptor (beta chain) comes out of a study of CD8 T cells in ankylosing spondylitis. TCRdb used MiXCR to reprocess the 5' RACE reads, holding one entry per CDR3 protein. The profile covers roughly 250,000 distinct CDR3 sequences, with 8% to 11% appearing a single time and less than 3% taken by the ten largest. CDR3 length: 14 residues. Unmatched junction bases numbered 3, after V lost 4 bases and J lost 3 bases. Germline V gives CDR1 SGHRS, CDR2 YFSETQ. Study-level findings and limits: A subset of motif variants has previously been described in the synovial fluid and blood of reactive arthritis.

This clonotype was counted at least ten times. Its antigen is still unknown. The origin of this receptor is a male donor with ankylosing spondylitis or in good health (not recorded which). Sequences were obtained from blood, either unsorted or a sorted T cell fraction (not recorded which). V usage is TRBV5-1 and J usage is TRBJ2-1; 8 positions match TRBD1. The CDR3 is CASSNGQGYNEQFF. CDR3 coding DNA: TGCGCCAGCAGCAACGGACAGGGCTACAATGAGCAGTTCTTC.